Presented here are 20 T cell receptor beta chains from one specimen sequenced in a study of blood T cell repertoires in COVID-19 (dated by TCRdb to 2019 to 2021). Library preparation was by the immunoSEQ multiplex PCR assay. Sourced from immuneACCESS, this table was stored by TCRdb with only in-frame sequences that have V and J called. A share of the clones is absent; for the studies checked, an unresolved V gene accounts for under half, and the remainder has no known explanation. Recorded for this sample are 100,000 to 150,000 clones; around 86% of them occurred a single time. 9.5% to 10% of the sample is in the top ten clones. The material sequenced was peripheral blood. The receptors stem from a man between 35 and 55 years old with active or convalescent COVID-19.

J is TRBJ2-7 and V is TRBV5-1, with 9 bases fitting TRBD2. The trim removed 0 bases at V and 7 bases at J, leaving 8 bases unmatched. CDR1 is SGHRS, CDR2 YFSETQ, per germline. The CDR3 has 15 amino acids. CDR3 region: CASSLVSGGSGEQYF. The CDR3 region has the DNA TGCGCCAGCAGCTTGGTTAGCGGGGGATCGGGGGAGCAGTACTTC.

The chain is built from TRBV13 and TRBJ1-2; 7 bases agree with TRBD1. The CDR3 has 15 amino acids. Germline CDR1 is PRHDT and CDR2 is FYEKMQ (reference sequence). V dropped 0 bases and J dropped 2; count of bases not matched to a gene: 3. The CDR3 DNA reads TGTGCCAGCAGCTTAGGCAGGGGGATGAACTATGGCTACACCTTC. Its translation is CASSLGRGMNYGYTF.

V gene TRBV28 combines with J gene TRBJ1-6, with 9 bases identical to TRBD1. Germline V gene sequence: CDR1 MDHEN, CDR2 SYDVKM. The CDR3 extends over 15 amino acids. V lost 3 bases, J lost 5 bases, and 2 bases stayed unmatched. The CDR3 loop is CASSLGDRDNSPLHF. As DNA, the CDR3 is TGTGCCAGCAGTTTGGGGGACAGGGATAATTCACCCCTCCACTTT.

This clone was detected many times. This sequence joins TRBV11-2 and TRBJ2-5; possible D gene TRBD2, 5 bases. Trimming stripped 1 base from V and 3 bases from J, with 6 bases between. Germline CDR1 and CDR2: SGHAT and FQNNGV. The CDR3 covers 13 residues. The CDR3: CASSLGLKETQYF. The CDR3 DNA reads as TGTGCCAGCAGCTTAGGACTAAAAGAGACCCAGTACTTC.

This clone was recorded once. V gene TRBV24-1 combines with J gene TRBJ1-1, with D possibly TRBD1 on 6 matching bases. Germline-derived CDR1 and CDR2 are KGHDR and SFDVKD. V was trimmed by 2 bases and J by 5 bases, leaving 14 bases between them. There are 15 residues in the CDR3. The CDR3 DNA is TGTGCCACCAGTGATTCCTCAGGGGTTCAGACTGAAGCTTTCTTT. Its translation: CATSDSSGVQTEAFF.

J is TRBJ2-1 and V is TRBV7-2, with D perhaps TRBD1 (5 bases). The CDR3 runs to 15 residues. Trimming pared 1 base from V and 9 bases from J, leaving 16 bases between. CDR1 and CDR2 (germline): SGHTA, FQGNSA. The DNA for the CDR3 is TGTGCCAGCAGCTTAGTTTCTCCAGGTAGGGGTGAGCAGTTCTTC. Protein sequence: CASSLVSPGRGEQFF.

The V gene is TRBV6-6, the J gene TRBJ2-7; 7 nucleotides agree with TRBD1. Losses at the gene ends were 7 bases for V and 2 bases for J; bases not matched to a gene: 5. This CDR3 contains 13 residues. CDR1 is MNHNY and CDR2 is SVGAGI in the germline V gene (reference sequence). CDR3 DNA sequence: TGTGCCAGCACCGTACAGGGGACCTACGAGCAGTACTTC. It codes for CASTVQGTYEQYF.

CDR3 amino acids: CASSSPDRVTQYF. The CDR3 coding sequence is TGCGCCAGCAGCTCCCCCGACCGGGTGACCCAGTACTTC. V usage is TRBV5-1 and J usage is TRBJ2-5; D unclear. V dropped 3 bases and J dropped 7 bases, with 13 bases sitting between them. This CDR3 has 13 residues. CDR1 SGHRS and CDR2 YFSETQ come from the germline V gene.

The gene calls are TRBV28 and TRBJ1-4, with D possibly being TRBD1 (5 bases). Per the germline V gene, CDR1 is MDHEN and CDR2 is SYDVKM. Trimming took 0 bases from V and 5 from J, leaving 13 bases between them. This CDR3 has 16 residues. This chain's CDR3 is CASSLWGGGLNEKLFF. In nucleotides, the CDR3 is TGTGCCAGCAGTTTATGGGGCGGGGGTCTCAATGAAAAACTGTTTTTT.

The J gene is TRBJ2-2, the V gene TRBV7-3; 8 bases line up with TRBD2. The CDR3 length is 17 residues. Per the germline V gene, CDR1 is SGHTA and CDR2 is FQGTGA. V shed 5 bases, J shed 3 bases, and the junction held 11 bases outside the gene matches. The DNA of the CDR3 is TGTGCCAGCAGCCCGCAGATGGGCGGGGGGTACACCGGGGAGCTGTTTTTT. Its translation is CASSPQMGGGYTGELFF.

This clone was counted between two and nine times. The chain joins TRBV6-5 to TRBJ1-6, with 7 bases that match TRBD1. The V segment lost 0 bases and the J segment 7 bases; nucleotides outside the gene matches: 3. Germline V gene sequence: CDR1 MNHEY, CDR2 SVGAGI. This CDR3 spans 15 amino acids. Here the CDR3 DNA reads TGTGCCAGCAGTTACTCGGACAGGACAAATTCACCCCTCCACTTT. This gives the protein CASSYSDRTNSPLHF.

V usage is TRBV28 and J usage is TRBJ1-5, with D tentatively TRBD1 (6 bases). Germline CDR1 MDHEN, CDR2 SYDVKM. The V gene lost 2 bases and the J gene lost 2 bases, with 13 bases spanning the gap. This CDR3 has 16 residues. The CDR3 sequence: CASSLSGTMGNQPQHF. In DNA form, the CDR3 reads TGTGCCAGCAGTTTAAGCGGGACAATGGGCAATCAGCCCCAGCATTTT.

The gene calls are TRBV27 and TRBJ1-5, with 11 bases lining up with TRBD1. CDR3 length: 15 residues. V lost 5 bases and J lost 4; bases outside the gene matches: 4. Looked up from germline, CDR1 is MNHEY and CDR2 is SMNVEV (reference sequence). The CDR3 sequence: CASSAGDRGNQPQHF. In DNA, the CDR3 is TGTGCCAGCAGTGCAGGGGACAGGGGGAATCAGCCCCAGCATTTT.

V gene TRBV18 combines with J gene TRBJ1-1, with D unclear. Germline V CDR1 and CDR2: KGHSH, LQKENI. CDR3 length: 13 residues. Trimming removed 4 bases from V and 2 bases from J, with 8 bases in between. The CDR3 spells CASSLGENTEAFF. The CDR3 nucleotides are TGTGCCAGCTCACTCGGGGAAAACACTGAAGCTTTCTTT.

V and J are TRBV18 and TRBJ1-1; perhaps TRBD1 as D (6 bases). With 8 bases removed from V and 5 bases from J, the gap between germline ends came to 18 bases. The CDR3 totals 14 residues. The germline gives CDR1 KGHSH, CDR2 LQKENI. CDR3 sequence reads: CASGPGGGRTEAFF. The CDR3 nucleotides are TGTGCCAGCGGACCGGGAGGGGGGCGGACTGAAGCTTTCTTT. Full variable domain (outside the CDR3, taken from reference TRBV18 and TRBJ1-1): NAGVMQNPRHLVRRRGQEARLRCSPMKGHSHVYWYRQLPEEGLKFMVYLQKENIIDESGMPKERFSAEFPKEGPSILRIQQVVRGDSAAYFCASGPGGGRTEAFFGQGTRLTVV.

The chain combines TRBV10-3 with TRBJ1-1; D is unclear. Germline CDR1 reads ENHRY; CDR2 reads SYGVKD. The CDR3 spans 12 residues. Deletions cut 6 bases from V and 2 bases from J, with 7 bases between. The CDR3 DNA follows: TGTGCCATCAGGGGAGATAACACTGAAGCTTTCTTT. This sequence encodes CAIRGDNTEAFF.

V is TRBV4-1 and J is TRBJ1-2; TRBD1 agrees at 9 bases. The CDR3 is made up of 16 amino acids. Trimming took 0 bases from V and 8 from J; bases not matched to a gene: 10. Germline values: CDR1 MGHRA, CDR2 YSYEKL. CDR3 amino acids: CASSQDAGQGLLGYTF. The CDR3 nucleotides are TGCGCCAGCAGCCAAGATGCGGGACAGGGACTTTTGGGCTACACCTTC.

This chain connects TRBV10-3 to TRBJ1-2, with TRBD1 matching 7 bases. The germline V gene encodes CDR1 ENHRY and CDR2 SYGVKD. V dropped 3 bases and J dropped 7; count of bases not matched to a gene: 11. This CDR3 is built from 15 residues. In DNA, the CDR3 is TGTGCCATCAGTGAAACCTCCGGGACAGTCAGTGGCTACACCTTC. This gives the protein CAISETSGTVSGYTF.

The rearrangement joins TRBV7-9 to TRBJ2-3; 7 bases map to TRBD2. V lost 0 bases, J lost 6 bases, and 9 bases stayed unmatched. The CDR3 is made up of 16 amino acids. From germline, CDR1 is SEHNR and CDR2 FQNEAQ (reference sequence). CDR3 in DNA: TGTGCCAGCAGCTTAGCAGTGACTAGCCCGTCGGATACGCAGTATTTT. This encodes CASSLAVTSPSDTQYF.

The J gene is TRBJ1-3, the V gene TRBV30, with 8 bases fitting TRBD1. The CDR3 has 14 residues. V trimming: 2 bases; J trimming: 2 bases; junction bases outside the gene matches: 2. CDR1 and CDR2 (germline): GTSNPN, SVGIG (reference sequence). The CDR3 loop reads CAWSRQGTGNTIYF. CDR3 bases: TGTGCCTGGAGTCGACAGGGGACTGGAAACACCATATATTTT.